This TCR beta chain stems from a study of cytomegalovirus exposure and HLA in healthy donors. Study conclusions and caveats: A later analysis, which compared TCR beta chains of equal frequency, found the HLA-associated ones more clonally expanded.

This cohort consisted of healthy bone marrow donors. The CDR3 is 13 residues long. V lost 8 bases and J lost 1, with 11 bases in between. Per germline, CDR1 MNHEY and CDR2 SMNVEV (reference sequence). Amplification used 60 Vbeta primers and 13 Jbeta primers. The assay was immunoSEQ multiplex PCR, and TCRdb's table has in-frame clones only and misses some. The sample contains 200,000 to 250,000 clones, about 78% of which appear only once. About this clone itself: As yet, its antigen is unknown.

This receptor was obtained from a woman aged 30 to 39 in good health and CMV-seronegative. The sample was PBMCs. This rearrangement joins TRBV27 to TRBJ1-1; D not certain. The CDR3 sequence is CASAIGGNTEAFF. CDR3 coding DNA: TGTGCCAGCGCAATAGGAGGGAACACTGAAGCTTTCTTT.